This TCR beta chain was obtained from a study of blood T cell repertoires in COVID-19. Study in general: Collection of acute and convalescent COVID-19 samples took place in the United States, Italy and Spain. PBMCs, B-cell-depleted T cells, or T cells were the source of the cDNA or gDNA that made up the material.

The ends lost 5 bases at V and 2 bases at J; junction bases unmatched: 6. Germline-derived CDR1 and CDR2 are ENHRY and SYGVKD. This CDR3 spans 15 amino acids. Original processing methods: Amplified reference gene primers provided the basis for estimating nucleated cell counts. Profiling relied on immunoSEQ multiplex PCR, and the TCRdb table lists in-frame clones only, not all of them. D and trimming were read from the DNA, whereas the V and J calls and clone size are those reported in that table. The sample has some 260,000 clones, about nine tenths seen once. The sequenced sample consisted of peripheral blood. V gene TRBV10-3 combines with J gene TRBJ2-7; 10 bases agree with TRBD2. The source of this sequence is a woman aged 25 to 39 with COVID-19, enrolled during active disease. The CDR3 protein is CAISLTSGDAYEQYF. CDR3 coding DNA: TGTGCCATCAGTTTAACTAGCGGGGATGCCTACGAGCAGTACTTC.